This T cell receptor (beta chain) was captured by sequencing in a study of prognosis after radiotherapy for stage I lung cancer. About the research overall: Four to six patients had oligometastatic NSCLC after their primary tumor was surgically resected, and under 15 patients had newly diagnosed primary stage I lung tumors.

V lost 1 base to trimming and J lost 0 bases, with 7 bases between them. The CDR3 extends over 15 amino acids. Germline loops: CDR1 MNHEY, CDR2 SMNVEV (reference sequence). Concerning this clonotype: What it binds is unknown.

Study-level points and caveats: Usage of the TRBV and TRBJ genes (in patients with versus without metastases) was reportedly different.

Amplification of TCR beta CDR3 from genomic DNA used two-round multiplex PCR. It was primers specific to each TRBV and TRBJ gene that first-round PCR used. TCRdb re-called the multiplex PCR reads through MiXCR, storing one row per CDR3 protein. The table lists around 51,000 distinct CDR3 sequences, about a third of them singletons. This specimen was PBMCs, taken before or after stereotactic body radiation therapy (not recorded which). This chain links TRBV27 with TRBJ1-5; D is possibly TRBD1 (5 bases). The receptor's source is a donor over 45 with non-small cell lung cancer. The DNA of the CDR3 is TGTGCCAGCAGTTTATGGGGGAATAGCAATCAGCCCCAGCATTTT. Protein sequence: CASSLWGNSNQPQHF.